This TCR beta chain derives from a study of blood T cell repertoires in COVID-19. Overall study context: Spain, Italy and the United States supplied samples that represented acute and convalescent COVID-19.

Recruits, aged about 18 to 90 years, lived in some 25 US areas. Categorization into cohorts depended on clinical history that participants reported. Study processing details: For nucleated cells, counts were estimated from reference gene primer amplification. Measured with immunoSEQ multiplex PCR; TCRdb has only the in-frame clones, and not every one. V, J and clone size derive from that table, while D and trimming were established from the DNA sequence. Of 300,000 to 400,000 clones in the sample, around nine tenths were seen once. Germline V gene data show CDR1 as SEHNR and CDR2 as FQNEAQ (reference sequence). The CDR3 sequence is 14 residues long. V was cut by 1 base and J by 7 bases, with 11 bases left in between.

Sequencing was done on a sample of PBMCs or T cells enriched from blood (not recorded which). The V gene is TRBV7-9, the J gene TRBJ2-1, with D possibly being TRBD2 (7 bases). This TCR was sampled from a woman aged 25-40 years with acute COVID-19. The chain's CDR3 is CASSLEGGRNEQFF. DNA of the CDR3: TGTGCCAGCAGCTTAGAGGGGGGGCGGAATGAGCAGTTCTTC.